These T cell receptor beta chains were read from a single sample in a study of T-cell reconstitution after alpha-beta-depleted transplantation in children. TCRdb processed the PCR reads anew with MiXCR; each CDR3 protein has one entry. The data contain some 500,000 distinct CDR3 sequences, around 19% of them singletons. Sequences were derived from PBMCs from the stem cell graft donor, sampled from the stem cell graft. The receptors originated from a human donor who donated a stem cell graft to a child with acute lymphoblastic leukemia. CDR3s include the opening cysteine and the closing phenylalanine or tryptophan. Fields, in order: D gene, J gene, clone size, V gene, CDR3 DNA, CDR3 protein. A D gene is named only where the DNA matches it firmly. Size is stated for part of the rows, as once, few or many counts, or as a class when the clone is expanded.

D: NA; J: TRBJ2-5; size: few; V: TRBV7-6; DNA: TGTGCCAGCAGCTTAGCTATCGTGGAGACCCAGTACTTC; CDR3: CASSLAIVETQYF
D: NA; J: TRBJ2-2; size: NA; V: TRBV5-1; DNA: TGCGCCAGCAGCGGCCTGGAGGGGAGCACCGGGGAGCTGTTTTTT; CDR3: CASSGLEGSTGELFF
D: NA; J: TRBJ1-5; size: NA; V: TRBV6-1; DNA: TGTGCCAGCAGTGATTGGGATAGCAATCAGCCCCAGCATTTT; CDR3: CASSDWDSNQPQHF
D: NA; J: TRBJ1-1; size: many; V: TRBV5-1; DNA: TGCGCCAGCAGCTTGGGTCCAGGCCTATCGACTGAAGCTTTCTTT; CDR3: CASSLGPGLSTEAFF
D: NA; J: TRBJ1-1; size: few; V: TRBV20-1; DNA: TGCAGTGCTAGAGTCGGGGTGATGAACACTGAAGCTTTCTTT; CDR3: CSARVGVMNTEAFF
D: NA; J: TRBJ2-7; size: NA; V: TRBV21-1; DNA: TGTGCCACCCTACCCGGGGTGTCATGGCGGGCGCCCTCCTACGAGCAGTACTTC; CDR3: CATLPGVSWRAPSYEQYF
D: TRBD2; J: TRBJ2-1; size: NA; V: TRBV9; DNA: TGTGCCAGCAGCAAGGGGGGACTAGTTGAGCAGTTCTTC; CDR3: CASSKGGLVEQFF
D: TRBD2; J: TRBJ2-7; size: NA; V: TRBV10-2; DNA: TGCGCCAGCAGTGACCTTAGCGGGCCCTCCTACGAGCAGTACTTC; CDR3: CASSDLSGPSYEQYF
D: NA; J: TRBJ2-2; size: few; V: TRBV9; DNA: TGTGCCACATCGCGAGGTAACACCGGGGAGCTGTTTTTT; CDR3: CATSRGNTGELFF
D: NA; J: TRBJ1-1; size: NA; V: TRBV11-2; DNA: TGTGCCAGCAGCTTAAAACTGACAGACTACACTGAAGCTTTCTTT; CDR3: CASSLKLTDYTEAFF
D: NA; J: TRBJ2-2; size: NA; V: TRBV4-2; DNA: TGTGCCAGCGGCCCCCGGCCACAGGGTTCGCGGACCGGGGAGCTGTTTTTT; CDR3: CASGPRPQGSRTGELFF
D: TRBD1; J: TRBJ2-7; size: NA; V: TRBV7-3; DNA: TGTGCCAGCAGCTTAACCGGGACAGGGGGCGCCGAGCAGTACTTC; CDR3: CASSLTGTGGAEQYF
D: TRBD2; J: TRBJ2-5; size: NA; V: TRBV7-9; DNA: TGTGCCAGCAGCTTAGCTCTAGCGGGAGGTGAGGAGACCCAGTACTTC; CDR3: CASSLALAGGEETQYF
D: NA; J: TRBJ1-1; size: NA; V: TRBV12-3/TRBV12-4; DNA: TGTGCCAGCAGTTTAACTTCCACTGAAGCTTTCTTT; CDR3: CASSLTSTEAFF